A selection of T cell receptor beta chains follows, all from one sample in a study of blood T cell repertoires in COVID-19. Profiling relied on immunoSEQ multiplex PCR, and the TCRdb table lists in-frame clones only, not all of them. This table holds about 230,000 clones, 83% found once. Sequenced sample: peripheral blood. Receptors were obtained from a woman in her 70s with active or convalescent COVID-19. Both conserved end residues are part of each CDR3. Each record gives: J gene, clone size, D gene, V gene, CDR3 DNA, CDR3 protein. A D gene is named only where the DNA matches it firmly. Some rows mark clone size as missing; the rest say once, few, many or name a class of expanded clone.

TRBJ1-2 . TRBD1 TRBV4-1 TGCGCCAGCAGTCTAGGACAGGGAAGAGGCTACACCTTC CASSLGQGRGYTF
TRBJ2-1 . TRBD2 TRBV28 TGTGCCAGCAGTGGGCCCTTTGGGGGAGGGGCGGGTGAGCAGTTCTTC CASSGPFGGGAGEQFF
TRBJ2-2 . TRBD2 TRBV9 TGTGCCAGCAGCGTCGGGCTAGCGGGGGTCACCACCGGGGAGCTGTTTTTT CASSVGLAGVTTGELFF
TRBJ2-7 . TRBD2 TRBV5-1 TGCGCCAGCAGCGAGACTAGCGGAGGGCAGTACTTC CASSETSGGQYF
TRBJ2-3 few TRBD2 TRBV10-3 TGTGCCATCAGTGAGAATAAGGCGGGAGTAAGTTATACGCAGTATTTT CAISENKAGVSYTQYF
TRBJ1-1 . . TRBV25-1 TGTGCCAGCAGTGGACAGGTCAACACTGAAGCTTTCTTT CASSGQVNTEAFF
TRBJ1-1 . TRBD1 TRBV10-3 TGTGCCATCATCGTTCCACAGGGGGCAGGGAACACTGAAGCTTTCTTT CAIIVPQGAGNTEAFF
TRBJ2-5 once . TRBV7-8 TGTGCCAGCAGCTTAGGGCAGGGCCAAGAGACCCAGTACTTC CASSLGQGQETQYF
TRBJ1-1 . . TRBV5-1 TGCGCCAGCAGCTTTTTCGACAGATCCACTGAAGCTTTCTTT CASSFFDRSTEAFF
TRBJ2-5 once . TRBV12-3/TRBV12-4 TGTGCCAGCAGTTTCGAGGGGGTCGAGACCCAGTACTTC CASSFEGVETQYF
TRBJ1-2 few . TRBV12-3/TRBV12-4 TGTGCCAGCAGTTTAAGGCGGGGCTATGGCTACACCTTC CASSLRRGYGYTF